This TCR beta chain derives from a study of T cell responses to AZD1222 COVID-19 vaccine. Study outcomes and limitations: Sampling captured repertoires only after the peak T cell response. Across spike, vaccine-associated CD4 TCRs were found, dominant at 160-218 and 743-854. Just a handful of people given AZD1222 tested seropositive at baseline.

The method was immunoSEQ multiplex PCR; TCRdb's version includes in-frame clones alone and lacks a portion of them. The sample yields about 180,000 clones, approximately 94% seen once. About this clone itself: Its antigen is undetermined.

The sample here was peripheral blood, taken 28 days after the second AZD1222 dose. The clonotype comes from an adult who received the AZD1222 COVID-19 vaccine.

CDR3 DNA sequence: TGTGCCAGAAGCTTGGTTGCGGAATACCACGAGCAGTACTTC. It specifies CARSLVAEYHEQYF. This chain joins TRBV5-3 and TRBJ2-7; D not certain. TRBV5-3 is an ORF; its function is uncertain. The CDR3 sequence is 14 residues long. With 0 bases removed from V and 5 bases from J, the gap between germline ends came to 12 bases.